The 4 T cell receptor beta chains below were found in one sample sequenced in a study of cytotoxic CD8 clonotypes in ibrutinib-treated CLL. The protocol was immunoSEQ multiplex PCR, while the TCRdb copy is restricted to in-frame clones and leaves out a portion. The sample holds some 290,000 clones; around four fifths are singletons and the top ten take roughly 7%. The specimen comprised PBMCs, sampled before ibrutinib treatment. Every receptor here comes from a human donor with chronic lymphocytic leukemia.

This clone was seen a single time. This sequence joins TRBV6-1 and TRBJ1-2; D remains unclear. Germline V CDR1 and CDR2: MNHNS, SASEGT. This CDR3 is built from 17 residues. Between the trimmed V and J ends, which lost 2 bases and 4 bases, there was a span of 20 bases. The CDR3 coding sequence is TGTGCCAGCAGTGAATTGGGAGGTCGGAGTCTCTCCTATGGCTACACCTTC. Translation gives CASSELGGRSLSYGYTF.

V usage is TRBV5-1 and J usage is TRBJ2-7; D may correspond to TRBD1 or TRBD2 (5 bases each). Germline assignment: CDR1 SGHRS and CDR2 YFSETQ. The CDR3 consists of 14 residues. V was cut by 0 bases and J by 3 bases, with 10 bases left in between. CDR3 amino acids: CASSLELGDYEQYF. The DNA of the CDR3 is TGCGCCAGCAGCTTGGAACTGGGGGACTACGAGCAGTACTTC.

The rearrangement uses TRBV4-1 and TRBJ2-7; D is perhaps TRBD1 (5 bases). The V gene's germline CDR1 is MGHRA and CDR2 YSYEKL. Trimming stripped 0 bases from V and 0 bases from J, with 12 bases between. The CDR3 has 16 amino acids. Here the CDR3 reads CASSQEGSGHSYEQYF. CDR3 coding DNA: TGCGCCAGCAGCCAAGAGGGGTCCGGACACTCCTACGAGCAGTACTTC.

Here the CDR3 DNA reads TGTGCCAGCAGCCCTCTAGCGGGAGTTGGTAATGAGCAGTTCTTC. As protein: CASSPLAGVGNEQFF. The chain carries TRBV7-3 and TRBJ2-1, with 10 bases matching TRBD2. This CDR3 is built from 15 residues. Losses at the gene ends were 5 bases for V and 7 bases for J; bases not matched to a gene: 8. CDR1 SGHTA and CDR2 FQGTGA come from the germline V gene.